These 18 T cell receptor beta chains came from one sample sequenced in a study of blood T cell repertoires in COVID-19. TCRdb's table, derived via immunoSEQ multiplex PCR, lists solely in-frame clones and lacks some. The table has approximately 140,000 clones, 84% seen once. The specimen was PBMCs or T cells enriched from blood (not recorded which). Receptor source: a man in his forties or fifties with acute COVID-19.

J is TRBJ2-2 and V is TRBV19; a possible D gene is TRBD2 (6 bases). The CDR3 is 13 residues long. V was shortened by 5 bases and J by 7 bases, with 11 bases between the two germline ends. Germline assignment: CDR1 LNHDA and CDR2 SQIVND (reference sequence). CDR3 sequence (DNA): TGTGCCAGTAGTGGAGGGTCGAACGGGGAGCTGTTTTTT. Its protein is CASSGGSNGELFF.

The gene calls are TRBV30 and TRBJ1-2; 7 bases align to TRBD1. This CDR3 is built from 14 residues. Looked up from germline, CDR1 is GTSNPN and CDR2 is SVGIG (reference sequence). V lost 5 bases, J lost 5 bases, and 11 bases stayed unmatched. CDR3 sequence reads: CAWGRQGEGYGYTF. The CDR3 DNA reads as TGTGCCTGGGGCAGACAGGGTGAGGGGTATGGCTACACCTTC.

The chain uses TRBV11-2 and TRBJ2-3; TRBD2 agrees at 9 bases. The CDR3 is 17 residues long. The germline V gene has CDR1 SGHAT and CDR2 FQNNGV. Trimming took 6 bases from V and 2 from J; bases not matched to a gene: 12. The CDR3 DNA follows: TGTGCCAGCAGGCATGCGAACGCGGGGGGGTCCACAGATACGCAGTATTTT. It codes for CASRHANAGGSTDTQYF.

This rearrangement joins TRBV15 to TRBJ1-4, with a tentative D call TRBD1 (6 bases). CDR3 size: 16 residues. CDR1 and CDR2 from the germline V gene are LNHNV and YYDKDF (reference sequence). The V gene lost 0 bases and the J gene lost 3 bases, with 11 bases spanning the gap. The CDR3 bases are TGTGCCACCAGCAGAGATGCGGGGGCGGCTAATGAAAAACTGTTTTTT. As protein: CATSRDAGAANEKLFF.

The chain's CDR3 is CASSSQKNTEAFF. The CDR3 DNA reads as TGTGCCAGCAGTTCCCAGAAGAACACTGAAGCTTTCTTT. This chain connects TRBV7-9 to TRBJ1-1; D ambiguous. This CDR3 comprises 13 residues. The germline V gene has CDR1 SEHNR and CDR2 FQNEAQ (reference sequence). The V end was cut by 6 bases, the J end by 1 base, with 9 bases between.

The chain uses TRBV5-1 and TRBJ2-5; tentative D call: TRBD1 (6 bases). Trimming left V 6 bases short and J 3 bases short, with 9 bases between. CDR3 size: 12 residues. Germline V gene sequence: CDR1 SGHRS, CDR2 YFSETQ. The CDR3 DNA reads TGCGCCAGCAAGGCAGGGGAAGAGACCCAGTACTTC. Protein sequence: CASKAGEETQYF. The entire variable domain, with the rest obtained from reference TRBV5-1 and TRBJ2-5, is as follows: KAGVTQTPRYLIKTRGQQVTLSCSPISGHRSVSWYQQTPGQGLQFLFEYFSETQRNKGNFPGRFSGRQFSNSRSEMNVSTLELGDSALYLCASKAGEETQYFGPGTRLLVL.

This chain's CDR3 is CASSPGETRLNYEQYF. In DNA form, the CDR3 reads TGTGCCAGCTCACCAGGTGAGACGAGACTAAACTACGAGCAGTACTTC. This rearrangement joins TRBV18 to TRBJ2-7; possibly TRBD2 for D (5 bases). The CDR3 covers 16 residues. The germline gives CDR1 KGHSH, CDR2 LQKENI. Trimming removed 2 bases at V and 3 bases at J, with 17 bases between. The full variable domain, in which reference TRBV18 and TRBJ2-7 provide the parts outside the CDR3, is NAGVMQNPRHLVRRRGQEARLRCSPMKGHSHVYWYRQLPEEGLKFMVYLQKENIIDESGMPKERFSAEFPKEGPSILRIQQVVRGDSAAYFCASSPGETRLNYEQYFGPGTRLTVT.

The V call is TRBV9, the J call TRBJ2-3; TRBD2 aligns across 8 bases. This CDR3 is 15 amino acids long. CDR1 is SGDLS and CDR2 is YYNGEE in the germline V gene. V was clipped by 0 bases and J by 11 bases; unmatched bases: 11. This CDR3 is CASSVDISGTYGQYF. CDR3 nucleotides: TGTGCCAGCAGCGTAGATATTAGCGGGACTTACGGGCAGTATTTT.

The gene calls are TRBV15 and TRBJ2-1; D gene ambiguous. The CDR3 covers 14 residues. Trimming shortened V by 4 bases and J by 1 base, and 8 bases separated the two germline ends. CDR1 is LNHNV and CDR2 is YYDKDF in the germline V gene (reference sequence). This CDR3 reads CATSTPTSYNEQFF. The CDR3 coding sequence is TGTGCCACCAGCACACCGACATCCTACAATGAGCAGTTCTTC.

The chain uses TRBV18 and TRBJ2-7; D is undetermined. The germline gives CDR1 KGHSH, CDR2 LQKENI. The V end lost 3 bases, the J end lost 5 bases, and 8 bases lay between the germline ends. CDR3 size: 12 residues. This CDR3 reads CASSPVSHEQYF. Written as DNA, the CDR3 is TGTGCCAGCTCACCCGTTTCCCACGAGCAGTACTTC.

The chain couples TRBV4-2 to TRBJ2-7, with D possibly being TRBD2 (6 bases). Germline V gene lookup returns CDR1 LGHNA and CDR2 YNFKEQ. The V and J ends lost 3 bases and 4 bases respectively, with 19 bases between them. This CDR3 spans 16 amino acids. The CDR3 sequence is CASSQGLSEGLYEQYF. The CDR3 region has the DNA TGTGCCAGCAGCCAGGGACTTTCCGAGGGGTTATACGAGCAGTACTTC.

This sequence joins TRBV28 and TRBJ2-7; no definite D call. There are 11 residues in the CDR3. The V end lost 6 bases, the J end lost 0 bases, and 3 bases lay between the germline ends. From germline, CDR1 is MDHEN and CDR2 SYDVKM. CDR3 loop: CASRSSYEQYF. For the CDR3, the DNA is TGTGCCAGCAGGAGCTCCTACGAGCAGTACTTC.

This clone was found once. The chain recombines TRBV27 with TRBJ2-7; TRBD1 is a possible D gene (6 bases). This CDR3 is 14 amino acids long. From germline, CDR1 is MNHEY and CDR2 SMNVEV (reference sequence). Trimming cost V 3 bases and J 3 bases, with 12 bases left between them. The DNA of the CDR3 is TGTGCCAGCAGTTTCAGTAGGGGGTACTACGAGCAGTACTTC. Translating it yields CASSFSRGYYEQYF.

The CDR3 here is CASRDEGGPQHF. The DNA of the CDR3 is TGTGCCAGCAGGGATGAAGGAGGGCCCCAGCATTTT. V usage is TRBV2 and J usage is TRBJ1-5; D gene uncertain. V lost 6 bases and J lost 9, with 12 bases in between. The CDR3 runs 12 residues. Germline values: CDR1 SNHLY, CDR2 FYNNEI.

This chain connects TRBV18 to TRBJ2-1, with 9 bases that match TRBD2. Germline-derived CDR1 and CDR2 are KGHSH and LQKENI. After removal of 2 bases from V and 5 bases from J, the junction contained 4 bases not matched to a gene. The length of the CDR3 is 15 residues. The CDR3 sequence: CASSPETSGHNEQFF. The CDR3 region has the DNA TGTGCCAGCTCACCAGAGACTAGCGGTCACAATGAGCAGTTCTTC.

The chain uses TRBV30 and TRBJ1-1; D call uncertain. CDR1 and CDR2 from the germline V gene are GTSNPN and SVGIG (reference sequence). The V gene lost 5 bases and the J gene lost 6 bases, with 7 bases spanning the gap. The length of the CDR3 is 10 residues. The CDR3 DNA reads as TGTGCCTGGGGACCTTCTGAAGCTTTCTTT. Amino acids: CAWGPSEAFF.

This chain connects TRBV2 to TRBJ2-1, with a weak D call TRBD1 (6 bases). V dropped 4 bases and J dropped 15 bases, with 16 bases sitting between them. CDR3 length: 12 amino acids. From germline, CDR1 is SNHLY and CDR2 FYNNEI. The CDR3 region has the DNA TGTGCCAGCAGTGTTAGACAGGCGGATCGGTTCTTC. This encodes CASSVRQADRFF.

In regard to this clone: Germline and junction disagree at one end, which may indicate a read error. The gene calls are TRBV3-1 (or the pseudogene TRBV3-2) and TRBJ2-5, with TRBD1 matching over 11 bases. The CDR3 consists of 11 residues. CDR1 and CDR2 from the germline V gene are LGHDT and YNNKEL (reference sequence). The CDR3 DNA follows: TGTGCCAGCAGCCTAGGACAGGGGGCCCACTTC. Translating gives CASSLGQGAHF.